This T cell receptor (beta chain) was retrieved from a study of shared clonotypes between healthy human individuals. Study at large: Per donor, CD8 memory used one plate, CD8 naive used two, CD4 memory used three and CD4 naive used three.

Concerning this clone itself: Antigen: not known.

Selected positively for CCR7 and CD45RO-negative, naive CD8 cells excluded terminally differentiated effector memory CD45RA+ cells. In the original processing: ImmunoSEQ gave junction-only sequences without quality scores, so filtering differed. TCRdb keeps only in-frame clones here, not all; method: immunoSEQ multiplex PCR. V, J and clone size were drawn from that table, and D and trimming were deduced from the DNA. This table holds roughly 2,000,000 clones, around 93% found once. The V end was cut by 4 bases, the J end by 5 bases, with 8 bases between. This CDR3 has 12 amino acids. Germline values: CDR1 SGHTA, CDR2 FQGNSA. Study-wide results and limits: Generation probabilities of non-shared clonotypes were lower (relative to those shared by all four donors).

The receptor comes from a man between 18 and 29 years old in good health. Some clones in this sample may be carry-over from other donors' samples. The sample consisted of naive CD8+ T cells from PBMCs. The chain joins TRBV7-2 to TRBJ2-5; no reliable D call. CDR3 sequence reads: CASSSLWETQYF. CDR3 DNA: TGTGCCAGCAGCTCCCTGTGGGAGACCCAGTACTTC.